This TCR beta chain derives from a study of beta chain features in type 1 diabetes. Turning to the study itself: In all, around 99 million sorted cells from all samples were analyzed.

The sequenced template was cDNA made from the entire isolated RNA. Sequencing was performed with immunoSEQ multiplex PCR; in TCRdb, only in-frame clones are kept and a portion is missing. The sample records about 360,000 clones, around 13% being singletons. Trimming removed 4 bases from V and 3 bases from J; junction bases left unmatched: 6. The CDR3 consists of 15 residues. Germline lookup yields CDR1 GTSNPN and CDR2 SVGIG (reference sequence). Sample: naive CD4+ T cells from blood. This receptor was obtained from a man between 18 and 35 years old in good health. This chain connects TRBV30 to TRBJ2-7; 13 bases agree with TRBD2. The chain's CDR3 is CAWNVGLAGNYEQYF. The CDR3, as DNA: TGTGCCTGGAACGTGGGACTAGCGGGGAACTACGAGCAGTACTTC.